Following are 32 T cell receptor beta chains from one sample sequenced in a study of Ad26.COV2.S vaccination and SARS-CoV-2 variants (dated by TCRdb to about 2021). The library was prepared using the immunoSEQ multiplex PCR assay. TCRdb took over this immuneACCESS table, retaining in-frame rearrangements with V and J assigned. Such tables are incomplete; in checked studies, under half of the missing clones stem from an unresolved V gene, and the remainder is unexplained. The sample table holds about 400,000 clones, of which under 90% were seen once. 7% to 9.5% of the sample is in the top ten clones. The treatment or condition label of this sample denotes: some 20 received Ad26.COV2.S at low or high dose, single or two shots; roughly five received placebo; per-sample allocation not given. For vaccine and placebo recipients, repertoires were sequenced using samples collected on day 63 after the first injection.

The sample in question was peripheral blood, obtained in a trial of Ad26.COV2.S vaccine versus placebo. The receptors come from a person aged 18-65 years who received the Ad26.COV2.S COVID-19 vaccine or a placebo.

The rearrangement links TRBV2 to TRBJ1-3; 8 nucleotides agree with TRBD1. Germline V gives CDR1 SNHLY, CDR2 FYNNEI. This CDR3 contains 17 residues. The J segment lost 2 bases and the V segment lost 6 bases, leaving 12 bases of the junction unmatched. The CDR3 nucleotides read TGTGCCAGCAGACTCACAGGGGGTTCGGTCACTGGAAACACCATATATTTT. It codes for CASRLTGGSVTGNTIYF.

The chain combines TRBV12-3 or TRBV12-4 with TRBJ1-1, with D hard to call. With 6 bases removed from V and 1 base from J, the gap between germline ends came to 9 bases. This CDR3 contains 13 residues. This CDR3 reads CASRPPGNTEAFF. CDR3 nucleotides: TGTGCCAGCAGACCCCCAGGGAACACTGAAGCTTTCTTT.

The CDR3 sequence: CASSPGYTEAFF. The CDR3, as DNA: TGTGCCAGCAGCCCCGGGTACACTGAAGCTTTCTTT. The chain uses TRBV7-3 and TRBJ1-1; no firm D call. There are 12 residues in the CDR3. Germline V gene data show CDR1 as SGHTA and CDR2 as FQGTGA. The V gene lost 5 bases and the J gene lost 3 bases, with 7 bases spanning the gap.

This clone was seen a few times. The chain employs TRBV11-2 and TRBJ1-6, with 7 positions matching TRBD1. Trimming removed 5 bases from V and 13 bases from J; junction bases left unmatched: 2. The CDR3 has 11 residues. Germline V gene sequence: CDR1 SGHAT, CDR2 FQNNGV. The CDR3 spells CASSPGGPLHF. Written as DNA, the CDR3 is TGTGCCAGCAGCCCAGGGGGGCCCCTCCACTTT.

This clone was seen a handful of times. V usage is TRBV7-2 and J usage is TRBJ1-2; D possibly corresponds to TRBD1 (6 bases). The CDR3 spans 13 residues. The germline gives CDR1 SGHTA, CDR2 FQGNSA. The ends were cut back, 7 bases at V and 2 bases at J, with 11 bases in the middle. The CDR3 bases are TGTGCCAGCACCCTAACAGGGAACTATGGCTACACCTTC. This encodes CASTLTGNYGYTF.

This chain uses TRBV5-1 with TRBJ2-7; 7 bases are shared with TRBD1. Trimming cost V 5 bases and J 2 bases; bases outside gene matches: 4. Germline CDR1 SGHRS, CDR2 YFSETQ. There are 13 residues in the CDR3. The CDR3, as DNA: TGCGCCAGCAGAGGGGACAGTCCCTACGAGCAGTACTTC. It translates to CASRGDSPYEQYF.

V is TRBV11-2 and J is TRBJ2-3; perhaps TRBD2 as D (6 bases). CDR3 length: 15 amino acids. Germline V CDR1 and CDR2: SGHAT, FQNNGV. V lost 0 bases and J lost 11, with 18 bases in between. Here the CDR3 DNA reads TGTGCCAGCAGCTTAGATAGGGGACGCTTGGGGGGGCAGTATTTT. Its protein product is CASSLDRGRLGGQYF.

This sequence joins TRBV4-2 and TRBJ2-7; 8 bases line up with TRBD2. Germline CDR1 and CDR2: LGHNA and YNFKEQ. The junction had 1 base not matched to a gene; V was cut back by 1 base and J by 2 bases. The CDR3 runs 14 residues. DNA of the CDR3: TGTGCCAGCAGCCAAGGCGGGGGGACCTACGAGCAGTACTTC. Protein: CASSQGGGTYEQYF.

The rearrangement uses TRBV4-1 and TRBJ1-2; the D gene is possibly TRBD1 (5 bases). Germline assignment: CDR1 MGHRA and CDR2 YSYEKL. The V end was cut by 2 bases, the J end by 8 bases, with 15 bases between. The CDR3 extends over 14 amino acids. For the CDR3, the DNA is TGCGCCAGCAGCCAAATAAGGGCAGGGCGAGGCTACACCTTC. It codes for CASSQIRAGRGYTF.

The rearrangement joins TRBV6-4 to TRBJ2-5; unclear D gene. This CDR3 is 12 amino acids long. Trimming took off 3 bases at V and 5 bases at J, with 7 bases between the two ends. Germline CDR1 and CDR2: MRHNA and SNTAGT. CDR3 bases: TGTGCCAGCAGTGATTCACCGGAGACCCAGTACTTC. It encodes CASSDSPETQYF.

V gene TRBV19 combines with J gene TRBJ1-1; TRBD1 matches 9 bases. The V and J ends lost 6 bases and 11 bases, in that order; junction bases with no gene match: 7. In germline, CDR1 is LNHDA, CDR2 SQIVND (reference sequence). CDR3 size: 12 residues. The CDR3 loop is CASSRLDRGAFF. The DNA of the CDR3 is TGTGCCAGTAGCCGCCTCGACAGGGGGGCTTTCTTT.

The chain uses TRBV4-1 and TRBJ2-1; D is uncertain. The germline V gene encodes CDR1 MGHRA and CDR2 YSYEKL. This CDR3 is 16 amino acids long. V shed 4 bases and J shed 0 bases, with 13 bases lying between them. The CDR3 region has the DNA TGCGCCAGCAGCCCTTCAGGCCCCCCCTCCTACAATGAGCAGTTCTTC. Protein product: CASSPSGPPSYNEQFF.

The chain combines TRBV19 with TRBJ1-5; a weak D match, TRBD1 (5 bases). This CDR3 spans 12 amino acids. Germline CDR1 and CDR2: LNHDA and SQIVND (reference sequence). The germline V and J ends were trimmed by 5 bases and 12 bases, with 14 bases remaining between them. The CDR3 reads CASSPPGDSQHF. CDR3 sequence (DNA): TGTGCCAGTAGTCCCCCGGGAGACAGCCAGCATTTT. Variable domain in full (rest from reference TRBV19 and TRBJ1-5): DGGITQSPKYLFRKEGQNVTLSCEQNLNHDAMYWYRQDPGQGLRLIYYSQIVNDFQKGDIAEGYSVSREKKESFPLTVTSAQKNPTAFYLCASSPPGDSQHFGDGTRLSIL.

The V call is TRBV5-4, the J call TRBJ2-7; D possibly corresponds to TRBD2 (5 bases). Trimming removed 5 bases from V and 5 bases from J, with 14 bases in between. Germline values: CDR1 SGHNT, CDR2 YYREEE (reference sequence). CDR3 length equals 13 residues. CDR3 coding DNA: TGTGCCAGCAGGTTTATGGAGGTCAACGAGCAGTACTTC. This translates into CASRFMEVNEQYF.

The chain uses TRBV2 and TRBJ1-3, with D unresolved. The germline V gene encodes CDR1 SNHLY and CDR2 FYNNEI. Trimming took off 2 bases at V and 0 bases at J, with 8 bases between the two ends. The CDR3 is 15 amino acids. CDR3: CASSEPVSSGNTIYF. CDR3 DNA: TGTGCCAGCAGTGAACCGGTTAGCTCTGGAAACACCATATATTTT.

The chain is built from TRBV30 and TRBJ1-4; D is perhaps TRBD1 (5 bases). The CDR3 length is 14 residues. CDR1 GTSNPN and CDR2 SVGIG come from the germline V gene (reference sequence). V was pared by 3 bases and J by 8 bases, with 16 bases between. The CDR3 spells CAWSVGGGFEKLFF. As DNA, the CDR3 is TGTGCCTGGAGCGTTGGGGGGGGATTCGAAAAACTGTTTTTT.

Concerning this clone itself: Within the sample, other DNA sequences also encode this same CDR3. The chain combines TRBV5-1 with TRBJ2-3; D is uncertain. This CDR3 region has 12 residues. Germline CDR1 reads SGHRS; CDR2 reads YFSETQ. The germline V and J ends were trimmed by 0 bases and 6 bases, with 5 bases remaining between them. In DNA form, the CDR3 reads TGCGCCAGCAGCTTGGAGGCGGATACGCAGTATTTT. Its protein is CASSLEADTQYF.

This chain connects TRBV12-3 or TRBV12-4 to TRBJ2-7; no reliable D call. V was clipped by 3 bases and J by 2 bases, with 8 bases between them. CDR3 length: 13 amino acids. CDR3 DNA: TGTGCCAGCAGTTTGGGCACCCCCTACGAGCAGTACTTC. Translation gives CASSLGTPYEQYF.

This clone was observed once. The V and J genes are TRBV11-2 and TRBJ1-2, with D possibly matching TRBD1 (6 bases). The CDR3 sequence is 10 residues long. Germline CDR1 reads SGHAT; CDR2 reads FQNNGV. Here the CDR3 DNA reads TGTGTGACGCCAGGGGAGGGCTACACCTTC. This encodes CVTPGEGYTF.

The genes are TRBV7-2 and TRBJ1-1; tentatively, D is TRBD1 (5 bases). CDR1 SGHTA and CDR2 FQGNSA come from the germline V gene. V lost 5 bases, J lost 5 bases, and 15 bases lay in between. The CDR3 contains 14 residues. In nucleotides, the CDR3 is TGTGCCAGCAGCCCACTGGCAGGGAGTACTGAAGCTTTCTTT. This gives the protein CASSPLAGSTEAFF.

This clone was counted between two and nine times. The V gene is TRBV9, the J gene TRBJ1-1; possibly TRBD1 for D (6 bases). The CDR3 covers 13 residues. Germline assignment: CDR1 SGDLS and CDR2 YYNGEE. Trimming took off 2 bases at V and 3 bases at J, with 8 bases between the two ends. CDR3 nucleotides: TGTGCCAGCAGCGTTACAGGGCACACTGAAGCTTTCTTT. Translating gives CASSVTGHTEAFF.

The CDR3 sequence: CASSRTQGLHNTGELFF. CDR3 DNA sequence: TGTGCCAGCAGCCGGACACAGGGCCTCCACAACACCGGGGAGCTGTTTTTT. The rearrangement uses TRBV14 and TRBJ2-2; possible D gene TRBD1, 6 bases. Trimming stripped 4 bases from V and 2 bases from J, with 17 bases between. The CDR3 extends over 17 amino acids. Germline lookup yields CDR1 SGHDN and CDR2 FVKESK. The full variable domain, with the rest looked up from reference TRBV14 and TRBJ2-2, is EAGVTQFPSHSVIEKGQTVTLRCDPISGHDNLYWYRRVMGKEIKFLLHFVKESKQDESGMPNNRFLAERTGGTYSTLKVQPAELEDSGVYFCASSRTQGLHNTGELFFGEGSRLTVL.

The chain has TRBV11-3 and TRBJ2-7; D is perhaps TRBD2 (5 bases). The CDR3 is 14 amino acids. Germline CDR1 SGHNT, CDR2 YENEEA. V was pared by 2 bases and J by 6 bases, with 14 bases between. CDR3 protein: CASSLNTLAAEQYF. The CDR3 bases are TGTGCCAGCAGCTTAAACACTCTAGCTGCCGAGCAGTACTTC. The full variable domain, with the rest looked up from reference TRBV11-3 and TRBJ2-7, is EAGVVQSPRYKIIEKKQPVAFWCNPISGHNTLYWYLQNLGQGPELLIRYENEEAVDDSQLPKDRFSAERLKGVDSTLKIQPAELGDSAVYLCASSLNTLAAEQYFGPGTRLTVT.

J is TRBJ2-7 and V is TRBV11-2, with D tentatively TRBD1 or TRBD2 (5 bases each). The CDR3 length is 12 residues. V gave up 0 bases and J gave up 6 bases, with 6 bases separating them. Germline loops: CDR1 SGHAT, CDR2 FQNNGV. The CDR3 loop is CASSLEGTEQYF. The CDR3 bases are TGTGCCAGCAGCTTAGAGGGGACCGAGCAGTACTTC.

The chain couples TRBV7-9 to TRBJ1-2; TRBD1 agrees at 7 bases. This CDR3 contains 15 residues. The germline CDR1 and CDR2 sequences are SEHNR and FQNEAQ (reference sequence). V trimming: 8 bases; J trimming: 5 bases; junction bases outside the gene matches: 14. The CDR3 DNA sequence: TGTGCCAGCGCCTTGGGCGGGACAGTAATTTATGGCTACACCTTC. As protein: CASALGGTVIYGYTF. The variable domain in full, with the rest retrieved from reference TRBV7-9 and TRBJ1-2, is DTGVSQNPRHKITKRGQNVTFRCDPISEHNRLYWYRQTLGQGPEFLTYFQNEAQLEKSRLLSDRFSAERPKGSFSTLEIQRTEQGDSAMYLCASALGGTVIYGYTFGSGTRLTVV.

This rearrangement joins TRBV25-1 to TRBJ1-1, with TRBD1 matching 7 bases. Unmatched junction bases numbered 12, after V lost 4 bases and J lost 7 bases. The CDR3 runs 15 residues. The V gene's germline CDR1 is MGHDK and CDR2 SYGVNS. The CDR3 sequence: CASSAWGTGAGEAFF. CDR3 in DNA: TGTGCCAGCAGTGCTTGGGGTACAGGGGCGGGTGAAGCTTTCTTT.

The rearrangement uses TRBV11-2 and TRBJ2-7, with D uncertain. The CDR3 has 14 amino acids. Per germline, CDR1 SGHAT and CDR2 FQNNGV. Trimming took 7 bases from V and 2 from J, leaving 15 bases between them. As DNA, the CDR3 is TGTGCCAGCAATATACGTGGCGGAGCCTACGAGCAGTACTTC. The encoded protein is CASNIRGGAYEQYF.

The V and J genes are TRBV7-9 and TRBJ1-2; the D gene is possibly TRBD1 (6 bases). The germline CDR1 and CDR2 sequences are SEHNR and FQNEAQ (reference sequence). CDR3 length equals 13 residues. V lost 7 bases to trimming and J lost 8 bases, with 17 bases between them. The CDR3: CASTKGGPRGYTF. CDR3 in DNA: TGTGCCAGCACGAAAGGGGGGCCTAGGGGCTACACCTTC.

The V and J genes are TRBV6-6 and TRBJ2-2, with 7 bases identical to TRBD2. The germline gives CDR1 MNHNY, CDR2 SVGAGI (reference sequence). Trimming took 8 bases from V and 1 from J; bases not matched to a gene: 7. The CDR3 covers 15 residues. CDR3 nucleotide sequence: TGTGCCAGCCGTGGACTAGGGAGGAACACCGGGGAGCTGTTTTTT. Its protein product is CASRGLGRNTGELFF.

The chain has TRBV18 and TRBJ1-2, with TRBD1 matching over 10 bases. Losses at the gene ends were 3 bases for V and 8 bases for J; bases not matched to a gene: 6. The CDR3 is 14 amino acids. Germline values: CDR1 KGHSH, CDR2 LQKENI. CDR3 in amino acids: CASSPLTGGRGYTF. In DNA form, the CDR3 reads TGTGCCAGCTCACCCCTGACAGGGGGCCGGGGCTACACCTTC.

The DNA for the CDR3 is TGTGCCAGCAGCCAGGGTTGGACGAACACTGAAGCTTTCTTT. This translates into CASSQGWTNTEAFF. The chain links TRBV7-9 to TRBJ1-1; D possibly corresponds to TRBD1 (5 bases). The CDR3 has 14 amino acids. V was clipped by 5 bases and J by 1 base, with 11 bases between them. In germline, CDR1 is SEHNR, CDR2 FQNEAQ (reference sequence).

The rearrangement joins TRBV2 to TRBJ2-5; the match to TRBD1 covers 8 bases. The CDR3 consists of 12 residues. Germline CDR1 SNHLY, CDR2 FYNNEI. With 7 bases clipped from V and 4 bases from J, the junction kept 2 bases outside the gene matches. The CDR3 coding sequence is TGTGCCAGCACCGGGACAGGAGAGACCCAGTACTTC. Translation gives CASTGTGETQYF.